This passage covers 28 T cell receptor beta chains from one sample sequenced in a study of T-cell reconstitution after alpha-beta-depleted transplantation in children. Unique molecular identifiers were used to barcode this TCRbeta library. MiXCR was run by TCRdb on the PCR reads, yielding one entry per CDR3 protein. The sample consists of 45,000 to 60,000 distinct CDR3 sequences, around 56% of them appearing once. The source was peripheral blood, collected before TCRalphabeta/CD19-depleted stem cell transplant. The receptors here all came from a boy in the first two years of life with SCID, due to receive a stem cell transplant.

The genes are TRBV10-2 and TRBJ1-5; the D is unclear. V was pared by 6 bases and J by 3 bases, with 9 bases between. The CDR3 length is 13 residues. Germline values: CDR1 WSHSY, CDR2 SAAADI. In nucleotides, the CDR3 is TGCGCCAGCAGAGTCGGGTTCAATCAGCCCCAGCATTTT. Translated: CASRVGFNQPQHF.

The chain joins TRBV5-1 to TRBJ2-4; D is unresolved. The V and J ends lost 4 bases and 9 bases respectively, with 11 bases between them. Germline V lookup: CDR1 SGHRS, CDR2 YFSETQ. The CDR3 extends over 12 amino acids. The CDR3 sequence is CASSAGTPIQYF. Here the CDR3 DNA reads TGCGCCAGCAGCGCAGGCACCCCCATTCAGTACTTC.

This clonotype was counted a few times. This sequence joins TRBV15 and TRBJ2-1; the D gene could be TRBD1 or TRBD2 (5 bases each). Trimming took off 10 bases at V and 4 bases at J, with 11 bases between the two ends. Germline V lookup: CDR1 LNHNV, CDR2 YYDKDF (reference sequence). The CDR3 contains 12 residues. This chain's CDR3 is CAIRDGYNEQFF. CDR3 nucleotide sequence: TGTGCCATCCGGGACGGATACAATGAGCAGTTCTTC. Complete variable domain (other parts from reference TRBV15 and TRBJ2-1): DAMVIQNPRYQVTQFGKPVTLSCSQTLNHNVMYWYQQKSSQAPKLLFHYYDKDFNNEADTPDNFQSRRPNTSFCFLDIRSPGLGDTAMYLCAIRDGYNEQFFGPGTRLTVL.

V and J are TRBV5-1 and TRBJ2-5; weak D call: TRBD2 (5 bases). Trimming stripped 4 bases from V and 5 bases from J, with 15 bases between. Germline V gene lookup returns CDR1 SGHRS and CDR2 YFSETQ. The CDR3 spans 14 residues. CDR3 loop: CASSTSGGQETQYF. The DNA for the CDR3 is TGCGCCAGCAGCACTTCAGGAGGTCAGGAGACCCAGTACTTC.

J is TRBJ1-2 and V is TRBV19, with D hard to call. CDR1 is LNHDA and CDR2 is SQIVND in the germline V gene (reference sequence). Trimming left V 5 bases short and J 8 bases short, with 15 bases between. The CDR3 consists of 13 residues. CDR3 residues: CASSPERVWGYTF. In nucleotides, the CDR3 is TGTGCCAGTAGTCCCGAAAGGGTTTGGGGCTACACCTTC.

This clonotype was seen a few times. The chain is built from TRBV20-1 and TRBJ2-1, with 10 positions matching TRBD2. There are 15 residues in the CDR3. J lost 15 bases, V lost 0 bases, and 14 bases had no gene match. Germline V gene sequence: CDR1 DFQATT, CDR2 SNEGSKA (reference sequence). The CDR3 protein is CSARDHVEGASGGFF. The CDR3 DNA is TGCAGTGCTAGAGATCACGTGGAGGGGGCTAGCGGGGGGTTCTTC.

The CDR3 sequence: CASSVWTGGETQYF. The CDR3 DNA sequence: TGTGCCAGCAGCGTTTGGACAGGGGGAGAGACCCAGTACTTC. The chain uses TRBV9 and TRBJ2-5; TRBD1 matches at 10 bases. Trimming cost V 2 bases and J 4 bases; bases outside gene matches: 2. The CDR3 extends over 14 amino acids. Germline V gives CDR1 SGDLS, CDR2 YYNGEE.

The V and J genes are TRBV4-3 and TRBJ1-1, with D perhaps matching TRBD1 (6 bases). Trimming shortened V by 3 bases and J by 9 bases, and 20 bases separated the two germline ends. Germline V lookup: CDR1 LGHNA, CDR2 YSLEER. This CDR3 spans 15 amino acids. The CDR3 region is CASSHVFRQEGKAFF. In DNA form, the CDR3 reads TGCGCCAGCAGCCACGTATTCCGACAGGAGGGTAAAGCTTTCTTT.

The rearrangement links TRBV28 to TRBJ2-5, with D possibly being TRBD2 (6 bases). This CDR3 contains 14 residues. Trimming removed 3 bases at V and 5 bases at J, with 13 bases between. CDR1 and CDR2 (germline): MDHEN, SYDVKM. The CDR3 spells CASSFVGGRETQYF. CDR3 coding DNA: TGTGCCAGCAGTTTCGTGGGGGGACGCGAGACCCAGTACTTC.

The J gene is TRBJ2-2, the V gene TRBV5-5, with TRBD2 as a possible D gene (6 bases). The length of the CDR3 is 15 residues. V shed 4 bases and J shed 1 base, with 11 bases lying between them. CDR1 SGHKS and CDR2 YYEKEE come from the germline V gene (reference sequence). The CDR3 DNA is TGTGCCAGCAGCCCCAGGGACTGGAACACCGGGGAGCTGTTTTTT. Residues: CASSPRDWNTGELFF.

The chain is built from TRBV5-6 and TRBJ2-2; D not certain. The germline V gene encodes CDR1 SGHDT and CDR2 YYEEEE. The V gene lost 0 bases and the J gene lost 5 bases, with 8 bases spanning the gap. The CDR3 loop spans 14 amino acids. Here the CDR3 reads CASSLAGATGELFF. CDR3 nucleotides: TGTGCCAGCAGCTTGGCCGGAGCGACCGGGGAGCTGTTTTTT.

The gene calls are TRBV5-6 and TRBJ2-7; no reliable D call. This CDR3 comprises 14 residues. Trimming took off 6 bases at V and 0 bases at J, with 13 bases between the two ends. Germline values: CDR1 SGHDT, CDR2 YYEEEE. CDR3 sequence: CASTQRLVSYEQYF. The CDR3 DNA sequence: TGTGCCAGCACCCAGCGCCTGGTCTCCTACGAGCAGTACTTC.

This clonotype came up a few times. The V gene is TRBV12-3 or TRBV12-4, the J gene TRBJ2-7; D uncertain. V lost 6 bases, J lost 3 bases, and 6 bases lay in between. The CDR3 consists of 11 residues. CDR3 in DNA: TGTGCCAGCAGCAACTACTACGAGCAGTACTTC. Amino acid sequence: CASSNYYEQYF.

This clonotype was found a few times. V is TRBV12-3 or TRBV12-4 and J is TRBJ1-5; no clear D. The ends were cut back, 5 bases at V and 1 base at J, with 12 bases in the middle. The CDR3 has 15 amino acids. The CDR3 here is CASSRGGRSNQPQHF. For the CDR3, the DNA is TGTGCCAGCAGTCGAGGCGGACGGAGCAATCAGCCCCAGCATTTT.

This clonotype occurred a few times. The CDR3 DNA is TGTGCCAGCAGCTTGGGGACTCGGCAGTTCTTC. Protein: CASSLGTRQFF. The V and J genes are TRBV7-6 and TRBJ2-1; TRBD2 might be the D (6 bases). The CDR3 length is 11 residues. Looked up from germline, CDR1 is SGHVS and CDR2 is FNYEAQ. Trimming removed 3 bases at V and 12 bases at J, with 9 bases between. Looking up the rest from reference TRBV7-6 and TRBJ2-1 gives the full variable domain: GAGVSQSPRYKVTKRGQDVALRCDPISGHVSLYWYRQALGQGPEFLTYFNYEAQQDKSGLPNDRFSAERPEGSISTLTIQRTEQRDSAMYRCASSLGTRQFFGPGTRLTVL.

The V gene is TRBV15, the J gene TRBJ2-5, with TRBD1 as a possible D gene (5 bases). Germline V gene lookup returns CDR1 LNHNV and CDR2 YYDKDF (reference sequence). The V gene lost 1 base and the J gene lost 3 bases, with 15 bases spanning the gap. This CDR3 contains 16 residues. The CDR3 protein is CATSRGADSFKETQYF. In DNA, the CDR3 is TGTGCCACCAGCAGAGGGGCCGACAGCTTTAAAGAGACCCAGTACTTC.

This chain uses TRBV5-1 with TRBJ2-5, with 7 bases fitting TRBD1. The CDR3 is made up of 13 amino acids. Trimming cost V 0 bases and J 4 bases; bases outside gene matches: 0. CDR1 and CDR2 (germline): SGHRS, YFSETQ. CDR3 amino acids: CASSLGQGETQYF. CDR3 in DNA: TGCGCCAGCAGCTTGGGACAGGGAGAGACCCAGTACTTC.

This chain links TRBV15 with TRBJ1-2, with unresolved D. Germline V gene data show CDR1 as LNHNV and CDR2 as YYDKDF (reference sequence). V dropped 3 bases and J dropped 8 bases, with 19 bases sitting between them. This CDR3 spans 15 amino acids. In nucleotides, the CDR3 is TGTGCCACCAGCAGTCCCACGGACCTGGTTGAGGGCTACACCTTC. Translating it yields CATSSPTDLVEGYTF.

The chain recombines TRBV20-1 with TRBJ1-6, with a weak D call TRBD1 (6 bases). The CDR3 spans 15 residues. The V gene's germline CDR1 is DFQATT and CDR2 SNEGSKA (reference sequence). The germline V and J ends were trimmed by 2 bases and 0 bases, with 8 bases remaining between them. As DNA, the CDR3 is TGCAGTGCTAGACAGGGGAGCTCCTATAATTCACCCCTCCACTTT. Its protein product is CSARQGSSYNSPLHF.

The chain uses TRBV6-2 or TRBV6-3 and TRBJ2-3; tentative D call: TRBD2 (6 bases). Trimming stripped 2 bases from V and 2 bases from J, with 8 bases between. The germline V gene has CDR1 MNHEY and CDR2 SVGEGT. This CDR3 has 14 amino acids. CDR3 bases: TGTGCCAGCAGTTACGGGGGGACCACAGATACGCAGTATTTT. It codes for CASSYGGTTDTQYF.

This rearrangement joins TRBV4-2 to TRBJ2-7, with D perhaps matching TRBD2 (6 bases). Trimming cost V 0 bases and J 0 bases, with 9 bases left between them. The CDR3 spans 15 residues. CDR1 and CDR2 (germline): LGHNA, YNFKEQ. The CDR3 region has the DNA TGTGCCAGCAGCCAAGATGCGGGGAGCTCCTACGAGCAGTACTTC. It specifies CASSQDAGSSYEQYF.

The gene calls are TRBV28 and TRBJ2-7, with D maybe TRBD1 (6 bases). V lost 4 bases and J 2 bases, leaving 27 bases between the germline ends. The V gene's germline CDR1 is MDHEN and CDR2 SYDVKM. CDR3 length: 19 residues. The CDR3 DNA sequence: TGTGCCAGCAGTTCCCCAACACTTACCGGGACATATCTCCCCTACGAGCAGTACTTC. Translating it yields CASSSPTLTGTYLPYEQYF.

This chain links TRBV5-1 with TRBJ2-5; D is perhaps TRBD1 or TRBD2 (6 bases each). CDR3 length: 13 residues. V was cut by 4 bases and J by 10 bases, with 17 bases left in between. The V gene's germline CDR1 is SGHRS and CDR2 YFSETQ. The CDR3 bases are TGCGCCAGCAGCAGTACCGCGGAGGGGGGCCAGTACTTC. This codes for CASSSTAEGGQYF.

This chain connects TRBV20-1 to TRBJ2-3; D unresolved. The V end lost 0 bases, the J end lost 4 bases, and 5 bases lay between the germline ends. Germline lookup yields CDR1 DFQATT and CDR2 SNEGSKA (reference sequence). The CDR3 sequence is 12 residues long. The CDR3 nucleotides read TGCAGTGCTAGAGATTGGCCAGATACGCAGTATTTT. The encoded protein is CSARDWPDTQYF.

This clonotype was found a few times. The V and J genes are TRBV7-6 and TRBJ1-2, with TRBD1 matching over 8 bases. CDR1 and CDR2 from the germline V gene are SGHVS and FNYEAQ. The CDR3 runs 14 residues. The trim removed 5 bases at V and 4 bases at J, leaving 6 bases unmatched. CDR3 sequence: CASSPRTGLYGYTF. CDR3 DNA: TGTGCCAGCAGCCCCCGGACAGGGCTCTATGGCTACACCTTC.

The chain couples TRBV7-2 to TRBJ1-3, with TRBD1 matching 7 bases. The ends lost 3 bases at V and 0 bases at J; junction bases unmatched: 8. This CDR3 has 17 amino acids. CDR1 is SGHTA, CDR2 FQGNSA, per germline. CDR3 amino acids: CASSLEGQLVSGNTIYF. The CDR3 nucleotides read TGTGCCAGCAGCTTGGAGGGACAGTTGGTCTCTGGAAACACCATATATTTT.

V usage is TRBV9 and J usage is TRBJ2-2, with 7 bases aligning to TRBD2. Germline CDR1 SGDLS, CDR2 YYNGEE. V shed 3 bases, J shed 2 bases, and the junction held 10 bases outside the gene matches. The CDR3 has 17 residues. This chain's CDR3 is CASSAGGRGVNTGELFF. The DNA for the CDR3 is TGTGCCAGCAGCGCCGGGGGTCGGGGGGTCAACACCGGGGAGCTGTTTTTT.

As DNA, the CDR3 is TGTGCCACCTGGAGGCCAGCGGGATGGTTGTCCCAAGAGACCCAGTACTTC. Residues: CATWRPAGWLSQETQYF. The genes are TRBV6-2 or TRBV6-3 and TRBJ2-5; 7 bases agree with TRBD2. The V gene end was trimmed by 10 bases and the J gene end by 1 base; junction bases not matched to a gene: 18. Germline V gene data show CDR1 as MNHEY and CDR2 as SVGEGT. There are 17 residues in the CDR3.